This TCR beta chain was found in a study of shared clonotypes between healthy human individuals. The germline V gene encodes CDR1 WNHNN and CDR2 SYGVQD (reference sequence). V dropped 6 bases and J dropped 7 bases, with 15 bases sitting between them. CDR3 length: 14 residues. Method: immunoSEQ multiplex PCR; TCRdb's copy keeps in-frame clones and lacks some. The sample contains 2 million to 2.5 million clones, approximately 90% of which appear only once. The genes are TRBV10-1 and TRBJ2-2; unclear D gene. Material for sequencing was naive CD4+ T cells from PBMCs. Indicated subset: CD45RA+ positively selected. This sequence originates from a man between 18 and 29 years old in good health. Some clones in this sample may be carry-over from other donors' samples. The CDR3 region is CASSEQWADGELFF. In DNA, the CDR3 is TGCGCCAGCAGCGAACAGTGGGCGGACGGGGAGCTGTTTTTT.